A selection of T cell receptor beta chains follows, all from one sample in a study of T-cell memory formation after mild COVID-19. TCRdb re-derived calls from the 5' RACE reads in MiXCR, one entry per CDR3 protein. The table shows 250,000 or so distinct CDR3 sequences, with about 20% occurring only once. The specimen sequenced was PBMCs or a T cell subset sorted from them (not recorded which). These receptors were collected from a man younger than 35 who had mild COVID-19 (a few samples of this study predate the infection). Cell type and time point are not known. Both conserved end residues are part of each CDR3. D genes are given only for firm matches. Where a row states a size, it is once, few, many or the class of an expanded clone; other rows omit it.

d_call: -
v_call: TRBV7-9
j_call: TRBJ2-3
clone_size: few
cdr3_aa: CASSFLRGTDTQYF
cdr3_nt: TGTGCCAGCAGCTTCCTGCGGGGAACAGATACGCAGTATTTT

d_call: -
v_call: TRBV24-1
j_call: TRBJ2-1
clone_size: -
cdr3_aa: CATSDSGGARREQFF
cdr3_nt: TGTGCCACCAGTGATTCCGGTGGGGCGCGACGTGAGCAGTTCTTC

d_call: TRBD1
v_call: TRBV5-1
j_call: TRBJ1-3
clone_size: -
cdr3_aa: CASKPGQRTGNTIYF
cdr3_nt: TGCGCCAGCAAACCGGGACAGAGGACTGGAAACACCATATATTTT

d_call: TRBD2
v_call: TRBV7-8
j_call: TRBJ2-5
clone_size: -
cdr3_aa: CASSDKYGRLETQYF
cdr3_nt: TGTGCCAGCAGCGATAAATACGGGAGGTTGGAGACCCAGTACTTC

d_call: -
v_call: TRBV6-5
j_call: TRBJ2-5
clone_size: few
cdr3_aa: CASSYSYTGAETQYF
cdr3_nt: TGTGCCAGCAGTTACTCGTACACCGGTGCAGAGACCCAGTACTTC

d_call: TRBD2
v_call: TRBV7-2
j_call: TRBJ2-3
clone_size: few
cdr3_aa: CASSPNARGGADTQYF
cdr3_nt: TGTGCCAGCAGCCCCAATGCGCGGGGGGGAGCAGATACGCAGTATTTT

d_call: TRBD1
v_call: TRBV7-9
j_call: TRBJ2-1
clone_size: -
cdr3_aa: CASSLALGTGNEQFF
cdr3_nt: TGTGCCAGCAGCTTAGCTCTCGGGACAGGCAATGAGCAGTTCTTC

d_call: TRBD2
v_call: TRBV29-1
j_call: TRBJ2-7
clone_size: few
cdr3_aa: CSGGTSGDLEQYF
cdr3_nt: TGCAGCGGGGGGACTAGCGGGGATCTGGAGCAGTACTTC

d_call: -
v_call: TRBV6-2/TRBV6-3
j_call: TRBJ1-2
clone_size: -
cdr3_aa: CASSSRGARNYGYTF
cdr3_nt: TGTGCCAGCAGTTCCCGCGGGGCCCGAAACTATGGCTACACCTTC

d_call: -
v_call: TRBV6-5
j_call: TRBJ1-5
clone_size: few
cdr3_aa: CASSYPQGGNQPQHF
cdr3_nt: TGTGCCAGCAGTTACCCACAGGGAGGCAATCAGCCCCAGCATTTT

d_call: -
v_call: TRBV5-1
j_call: TRBJ2-6
clone_size: -
cdr3_aa: CASSVGPGGANVLTF
cdr3_nt: TGCGCCAGCAGCGTAGGTCCGGGGGGGGCCAACGTCCTGACTTTC

d_call: -
v_call: TRBV2
j_call: TRBJ1-4
clone_size: -
cdr3_aa: CASSDTTTTNEKLFF
cdr3_nt: TGTGCCAGCAGTGACACTACAACAACTAATGAAAAACTGTTTTTT

d_call: -
v_call: TRBV3-1
j_call: TRBJ2-4
clone_size: -
cdr3_aa: CASSHRWGLAKNIQYF
cdr3_nt: TGTGCCAGCAGCCATAGATGGGGACTAGCCAAAAACATTCAGTACTTC

d_call: -
v_call: TRBV28
j_call: TRBJ1-1
clone_size: -
cdr3_aa: CASSSPDSLAEAFF
cdr3_nt: TGTGCCAGCAGTTCCCCGGACAGTCTCGCTGAAGCTTTCTTT

d_call: -
v_call: TRBV12-3/TRBV12-4
j_call: TRBJ2-3
clone_size: few
cdr3_aa: CASSPKRDTQYF
cdr3_nt: TGTGCCAGCAGTCCGAAGCGAGATACGCAGTATTTT

d_call: -
v_call: TRBV5-1
j_call: TRBJ1-6
clone_size: few
cdr3_aa: CASSLFRPGALGTPLHF
cdr3_nt: TGCGCCAGCAGCTTGTTCAGACCGGGGGCCCTCGGGACACCCCTCCACTTT

d_call: -
v_call: TRBV5-1
j_call: TRBJ1-1
clone_size: few
cdr3_aa: CASSLDPGGEAFF
cdr3_nt: TGCGCCAGCAGCTTGGACCCGGGAGGTGAAGCTTTCTTT

d_call: -
v_call: TRBV29-1
j_call: TRBJ2-5
clone_size: -
cdr3_aa: CSAVGFETQYF
cdr3_nt: TGCAGCGCCGTCGGGTTCGAGACCCAGTACTTC

d_call: -
v_call: TRBV24-1
j_call: TRBJ2-1
clone_size: many
cdr3_aa: CATSDPPKHEQFF
cdr3_nt: TGTGCCACCAGTGACCCGCCAAAGCATGAGCAGTTCTTC

d_call: -
v_call: TRBV27
j_call: TRBJ1-2
clone_size: -
cdr3_aa: CASSLFGGFSYGYTF
cdr3_nt: TGTGCCAGCAGTTTATTCGGGGGTTTTAGCTATGGCTACACCTTC

d_call: TRBD1
v_call: TRBV4-3
j_call: TRBJ1-1
clone_size: few
cdr3_aa: CASSQPWQGAAEAFF
cdr3_nt: TGCGCCAGCAGCCAACCCTGGCAGGGGGCGGCGGAAGCTTTCTTT

d_call: -
v_call: TRBV7-3
j_call: TRBJ2-6
clone_size: -
cdr3_aa: CASSPRPSSGANVLTF
cdr3_nt: TGTGCCAGCAGCCCCAGACCCAGCTCTGGGGCCAACGTCCTGACTTTC

d_call: -
v_call: TRBV20-1
j_call: TRBJ2-3
clone_size: -
cdr3_aa: CSARSPDVTADTQYF
cdr3_nt: TGCAGTGCTAGATCCCCTGATGTGACAGCAGATACGCAGTATTTT

d_call: -
v_call: TRBV4-3
j_call: TRBJ2-4
clone_size: few
cdr3_aa: CASSQDTAAKNIQYF
cdr3_nt: TGCGCCAGCAGCCAAGATACAGCGGCCAAAAACATTCAGTACTTC

d_call: -
v_call: TRBV7-8
j_call: TRBJ2-2
clone_size: few
cdr3_aa: CASSARGRGGNTGELFF
cdr3_nt: TGTGCCAGCAGCGCCCGCGGCCGGGGAGGGAACACCGGGGAGCTGTTTTTT

d_call: -
v_call: TRBV4-1
j_call: TRBJ2-2
clone_size: -
cdr3_aa: CASSPMRFRGKLNTGELFF
cdr3_nt: TGCGCCAGCAGCCCAATGAGGTTCCGGGGCAAACTAAACACCGGGGAGCTGTTTTTT

d_call: TRBD1
v_call: TRBV4-1
j_call: TRBJ1-6
clone_size: few
cdr3_aa: CASSRDRDNSPLHF
cdr3_nt: TGCGCCAGCAGCCGGGACAGGGATAATTCACCCCTCCACTTT

d_call: -
v_call: TRBV11-2
j_call: TRBJ2-7
clone_size: few
cdr3_aa: CASSLGGHYEQYF
cdr3_nt: TGTGCCAGCAGCTTAGGGGGCCACTACGAGCAGTACTTC

d_call: TRBD1
v_call: TRBV7-2
j_call: TRBJ1-2
clone_size: -
cdr3_aa: CASSLAALGQGAQRGYTF
cdr3_nt: TGTGCCAGCAGCTTAGCCGCACTAGGACAGGGGGCGCAGCGTGGCTACACCTTC

d_call: -
v_call: TRBV9
j_call: TRBJ1-1
clone_size: few
cdr3_aa: CASAPGHQNTEAFF
cdr3_nt: TGTGCCAGCGCCCCGGGACATCAGAACACTGAAGCTTTCTTT

d_call: TRBD1
v_call: TRBV18
j_call: TRBJ1-2
clone_size: few
cdr3_aa: CASSPFYGDRGFEGDRLCYTF
cdr3_nt: TGTGCCAGCTCACCCTTTTACGGGGACAGGGGTTTTGAAGGGGATAGACTATGCTACACCTTC

d_call: -
v_call: TRBV5-1
j_call: TRBJ1-4
clone_size: -
cdr3_aa: CASSLVAGLDEKLFF
cdr3_nt: TGCGCCAGCAGCTTGGTAGCAGGCCTTGATGAAAAACTGTTTTTT

d_call: -
v_call: TRBV12-3/TRBV12-4
j_call: TRBJ2-2
clone_size: -
cdr3_aa: CASQTGWVYTGELFF
cdr3_nt: TGTGCCAGCCAAACAGGGTGGGTTTACACCGGGGAGCTGTTTTTT

d_call: -
v_call: TRBV12-5
j_call: TRBJ1-1
clone_size: few
cdr3_aa: CASGLGNTKRAFF
cdr3_nt: TGTGCTAGTGGTTTGGGAAACACCAAAAGAGCTTTCTTT

d_call: -
v_call: TRBV7-3
j_call: TRBJ2-5
clone_size: -
cdr3_aa: CASRAPGIQETQYF
cdr3_nt: TGTGCCAGCAGGGCACCGGGAATCCAAGAGACCCAGTACTTC

d_call: TRBD1
v_call: TRBV19
j_call: TRBJ1-5
clone_size: -
cdr3_aa: CASSIRQGSQPQHF
cdr3_nt: TGTGCCAGTAGTATCCGACAGGGGTCCCAGCCCCAGCATTTT

d_call: -
v_call: TRBV6-1
j_call: TRBJ2-7
clone_size: many
cdr3_aa: CASSARGYEQYF
cdr3_nt: TGTGCCAGCAGCGCTAGAGGCTACGAGCAGTACTTC

d_call: -
v_call: TRBV3-1
j_call: TRBJ1-2
clone_size: -
cdr3_aa: CASSQTPQGGYTF
cdr3_nt: TGTGCCAGCAGCCAGACCCCCCAGGGTGGCTACACCTTC

d_call: -
v_call: TRBV7-2
j_call: TRBJ2-3
clone_size: -
cdr3_aa: CASSPAVTDTQYF
cdr3_nt: TGTGCCAGCAGCCCAGCCGTCACAGATACGCAGTATTTT

d_call: -
v_call: TRBV5-1
j_call: TRBJ1-1
clone_size: -
cdr3_aa: CASSLDLGADTEAFF
cdr3_nt: TGCGCCAGCAGCTTGGATCTGGGGGCAGACACTGAAGCTTTCTTT

d_call: TRBD1
v_call: TRBV6-5
j_call: TRBJ2-3
clone_size: few
cdr3_aa: CASSFEPGQSSDTQYF
cdr3_nt: TGTGCCAGCAGCTTTGAACCGGGACAGTCCTCAGATACGCAGTATTTT

d_call: -
v_call: TRBV27
j_call: TRBJ1-1
clone_size: many
cdr3_aa: CASSSPNDRSEAFF
cdr3_nt: TGTGCCAGCAGTTCCCCGAATGACAGATCTGAAGCTTTCTTT

d_call: TRBD2
v_call: TRBV28
j_call: TRBJ2-3
clone_size: -
cdr3_aa: CASESGVTDTQYF
cdr3_nt: TGTGCCAGCGAAAGCGGGGTCACAGATACGCAGTATTTT

d_call: -
v_call: TRBV7-3
j_call: TRBJ2-3
clone_size: -
cdr3_aa: CASSLTGVHTDTQYF
cdr3_nt: TGTGCCAGCAGCTTAACAGGGGTCCACACAGATACGCAGTATTTT

d_call: -
v_call: TRBV29-1
j_call: TRBJ2-4
clone_size: few
cdr3_aa: CSVEGSQAKNIQYF
cdr3_nt: TGCAGCGTTGAAGGTAGCCAAGCCAAAAACATTCAGTACTTC

d_call: -
v_call: TRBV4-1
j_call: TRBJ1-4
clone_size: -
cdr3_aa: CASSQVGLPLEKLFF
cdr3_nt: TGCGCCAGCAGCCAGGTGGGGTTGCCCCTGGAAAAACTGTTTTTT

d_call: -
v_call: TRBV20-1
j_call: TRBJ2-5
clone_size: -
cdr3_aa: CSARVEETQYF
cdr3_nt: TGCAGTGCTAGGGTGGAGGAGACCCAGTACTTC

d_call: -
v_call: TRBV3-2
j_call: TRBJ2-4
clone_size: few
cdr3_aa: CASSRQGTGKNIQYF
cdr3_nt: TGTGCCAGCAGCCGACAGGGAACGGGCAAAAACATTCAGTACTTC

d_call: -
v_call: TRBV12-5
j_call: TRBJ1-1
clone_size: -
cdr3_aa: CASGPARMGTEAFF
cdr3_nt: TGTGCTAGTGGCCCTGCCCGGATGGGCACTGAAGCTTTCTTT

d_call: -
v_call: TRBV5-1
j_call: TRBJ2-5
clone_size: many
cdr3_aa: CASSLSGYQETQYF
cdr3_nt: TGCGCCAGCAGCTTGTCAGGGTACCAAGAGACCCAGTACTTC

d_call: -
v_call: TRBV12-3/TRBV12-4
j_call: TRBJ2-7
clone_size: -
cdr3_aa: CASSFLPTYEQYF
cdr3_nt: TGTGCCAGCAGTTTTCTGCCTACCTACGAGCAGTACTTC

d_call: TRBD2
v_call: TRBV11-2
j_call: TRBJ2-3
clone_size: -
cdr3_aa: CASTPRRLAGFDTQYF
cdr3_nt: TGTGCCAGCACCCCGAGGCGACTAGCGGGGTTTGATACGCAGTATTTT